Sequencing of this T cell receptor (beta chain) was carried out in a study of molecular identifiers for immune sequencing clone quantification. One entry per CDR3 protein results from TCRdb running MiXCR on the PCR reads. The data hold approximately 590,000 distinct CDR3 sequences, with 25% observed a single time. Turning to this clonotype: This may arise from a read error, as a much more abundant clone is one base away.

Naive CD8 libraries came from approximately 20,000 to 980,000 sorted cells with 10%, 30% or 50% RNA. The clonotype originates from a human donor in good health. Some libraries in this study had Jurkat cell RNA spiked in. Input material: naive CD8+ T cells from blood, with Jurkat cell RNA spiked in. Subset described: FACS-sorted CD8+CD4-CCR7+CD45RA+ naive T cells.

The chain's CDR3 is CASSPGRQGVYEQYF. CDR3 coding DNA: TGTGCCAGCAGCCCCGGAAGACAGGGAGTGTACGAGCAGTACTTC. The V and J genes are TRBV6-2 or TRBV6-3 and TRBJ2-7, with 7 bases that match TRBD1. J gave up 4 bases and V 6 bases, and 12 bases lay outside the gene matches. Germline values: CDR1 MNHEY, CDR2 SVGEGT. The CDR3 runs to 15 residues.